Included here is one T cell receptor beta chain sequence, with context. Method: immunoSEQ multiplex PCR; TCRdb's copy keeps in-frame clones and lacks some. The sample records approximately 220,000 clones, about 80% being singletons. The sample belongs to a study of blood T cell repertoires in COVID-19. Germline V CDR1 and CDR2: LGHDT, YNNKEL (reference sequence). CDR3 length equals 16 residues. V was clipped by 0 bases and J by 3 bases; unmatched bases: 6. Sample: PBMCs or T cells enriched from blood (not recorded which). The chain joins TRBV3-1 (or the pseudogene TRBV3-2) to TRBJ2-3; 7 nucleotides align to TRBD2. This TCR was sampled from a woman between 50 and 59 years old who had been exposed to COVID-19. The CDR3 DNA sequence: TGTGCCAGCAGCCAAGAACTTTGGGGGGGAACAGATACGCAGTATTTT. It codes for CASSQELWGGTDTQYF.